This T cell receptor (beta chain) was found in a study of PD-1 blockade in classical Hodgkin lymphoma. With regard to this clone: Its target is unknown.

Only in-frame clones appear in the TCRdb table, and some are missing; sequencing was by immunoSEQ multiplex PCR. The sample yields approximately 70,000 clones, about 92% seen once. Whole-study results and caveats: In CD4+ cells, TCR diversity went up significantly by C4D1, but in CD8+ cells it did not.

There was relapse after autologous stem cell transplantation in every patient, and there was variation in brentuximab vedotin exposure. Germline CDR1 reads MNHNS; CDR2 reads SASEGT. The V and J ends lost 2 bases and 4 bases respectively, with 14 bases between them. This CDR3 has 15 residues. The chain joins TRBV6-1 to TRBJ1-2; D is uncertain. The input for sequencing was peripheral blood mononuclear cells (PBMCs), taken at baseline. The receptor comes from a human donor with classical Hodgkin lymphoma. CDR3 region: CASSEYFLGSYGYTF. DNA for the CDR3: TGTGCCAGCAGTGAATATTTCCTGGGCTCCTATGGCTACACCTTC.